The clone carrying this TCR beta chain was seen just once. Participants had their cohort set by participant-reported clinical history. This sample was included in a study of blood T cell repertoires in COVID-19. The germline V gene has CDR1 MNHEY and CDR2 SMNVEV (reference sequence). This CDR3 has 13 residues. The V end lost 0 bases, the J end lost 4 bases, and 6 bases lay between the germline ends. Generated by immunoSEQ multiplex PCR, the TCRdb table keeps only in-frame clones and is missing some. The top ten clones hold 1% to 1.5% of a sample with about 380,000 clones, around 87% of them seen once.

This chain uses TRBV27 with TRBJ1-1, with D possibly matching TRBD1 (6 bases). This TCR came from a man between 25 and 39 years old who had recovered from COVID-19. Sequences were obtained from PBMCs or T cells enriched from blood (not recorded which). The CDR3 DNA follows: TGTGCCAGCAGTTTATCGGGGGCCACTGAAGCTTTCTTT. Protein product: CASSLSGATEAFF.